Below, one T cell receptor (beta chain) is given with its context. CDR1 is MNHNY and CDR2 is SVGAGI in the germline V gene (reference sequence). Trimming left V 0 bases short and J 2 bases short, with 11 bases between. The CDR3 is made up of 16 amino acids. This entry is derived from a study of shared clonotypes between healthy human individuals. Sequenced by immunoSEQ multiplex PCR; TCRdb stores in-frame clones only, minus some. The sample yields over 400,000 clones, roughly 95% seen once. Input material: naive CD4+ T cells sorted from blood. This sample's subset: CD45RA+ positively selected. This sequence originates from a woman aged 25 to 39 in good health. The genes are TRBV6-6 and TRBJ1-5; tentatively, D is TRBD1 (5 bases). The CDR3 coding sequence is TGTGCCAGCAGTTACTCGGGGGGGGAGGGCAATCAGCCCCAGCATTTT. Its protein is CASSYSGGEGNQPQHF.